The 26 T cell receptor beta chains in this list originate from one sample, sequenced in a study of T-cell memory formation after mild COVID-19. TCRdb used MiXCR to reprocess the 5' RACE reads, holding one entry per CDR3 protein. The data show about 120,000 distinct CDR3 sequences, 16% seen once. The sample taken for sequencing was PBMCs or a T cell subset sorted from them (not recorded which). These receptors were collected from an adult woman who had mild COVID-19 (a few samples of this study predate the infection). Cell type and time point are not known.

In its sample, this clonotype was seen a few times. The genes are TRBV7-9 and TRBJ2-2; D gene ambiguous. V lost 4 bases to trimming and J lost 0 bases, with 12 bases between them. The CDR3 runs to 16 residues. From germline, CDR1 is SEHNR and CDR2 FQNEAQ (reference sequence). The CDR3 bases are TGTGCCAGCAGCTCGTGGCGGAGCGCGAACACCGGGGAGCTGTTTTTT. Its protein product is CASSSWRSANTGELFF.

This chain uses TRBV30 with TRBJ2-2, with 7 positions matching TRBD1. This CDR3 has 15 residues. V was pared by 0 bases and J by 3 bases, with 4 bases of the junction left unmatched. Per germline, CDR1 GTSNPN and CDR2 SVGIG (reference sequence). For the CDR3, the DNA is TGTGCCTGGAGTGTTCCGGGGACAGACACCGGGGAGCTGTTTTTT. This encodes CAWSVPGTDTGELFF.

In its sample, this clonotype was seen a few times. The chain recombines TRBV5-1 with TRBJ2-1; possibly TRBD2 for D (6 bases). The V end lost 0 bases, the J end lost 4 bases, and 11 bases lay between the germline ends. The CDR3 length is 15 residues. In germline, CDR1 is SGHRS, CDR2 YFSETQ. The CDR3 DNA reads as TGCGCCAGCAGCTTGGCCCAGCGGGTTTACAATGAGCAGTTCTTC. Translated, it gives CASSLAQRVYNEQFF.

The V gene is TRBV6-2 or TRBV6-3, the J gene TRBJ2-7, with TRBD2 as a possible D gene (6 bases). The V gene's germline CDR1 is MNHEY and CDR2 SVGEGT. This CDR3 is built from 18 residues. The V end was cut by 3 bases, the J end by 0 bases, with 21 bases between. CDR3 amino acids: CASSYPSFGTGLSYEQYF. The DNA for the CDR3 is TGTGCCAGCAGTTATCCGTCTTTTGGTACGGGACTCTCCTACGAGCAGTACTTC.

This clonotype was seen at least ten times. This chain links TRBV5-1 with TRBJ2-1; TRBD2 is a possible D gene (6 bases). The CDR3 spans 13 residues. CDR1 is SGHRS, CDR2 YFSETQ, per germline. V was shortened by 3 bases and J by 12 bases, with 16 bases between the two germline ends. The CDR3 region has the DNA TGCGCCAGCAGCTCGGGACTGGCGGCGGGGCAGTTCTTC. Residues: CASSSGLAAGQFF.

This clonotype occurred a few times. The chain uses TRBV7-8 and TRBJ1-2; D gene uncertain. This CDR3 is 14 amino acids long. CDR1 and CDR2 (germline): SGHVS, FQNEAQ. V was clipped by 3 bases and J by 5 bases, with 13 bases between them. The CDR3 reads CASSLGPGRYGYTF. The DNA of the CDR3 is TGTGCCAGCAGCTTGGGTCCGGGTCGGTATGGCTACACCTTC. The full variable domain, completed using reference TRBV7-8 and TRBJ1-2, is GAGVSQSPRYKVAKRGQDVALRCDPISGHVSLFWYQQALGQGPEFLTYFQNEAQLDKSGLPSDRFFAERPEGSVSTLKIQRTQQEDSAVYLCASSLGPGRYGYTFGSGTRLTVV.

V gene TRBV20-1 combines with J gene TRBJ2-1, with D perhaps TRBD1 (6 bases). Germline CDR1 reads DFQATT; CDR2 reads SNEGSKA (reference sequence). This CDR3 is 16 amino acids long. Trimming took off 3 bases at V and 0 bases at J, with 15 bases between the two ends. CDR3 DNA sequence: TGCAGTGCTAGCCCCACAGGGTCGGCCTCCTACAATGAGCAGTTCTTC. This sequence encodes CSASPTGSASYNEQFF.

J is TRBJ2-2 and V is TRBV5-1, with TRBD2 matching 8 bases. Germline V gene lookup returns CDR1 SGHRS and CDR2 YFSETQ. The CDR3 runs 15 residues. The V and J ends lost 7 bases and 3 bases, in that order; junction bases with no gene match: 8. CDR3 residues: CASVPLAEYTGELFF. In DNA form, the CDR3 reads TGCGCCAGCGTCCCACTAGCGGAGTACACCGGGGAGCTGTTTTTT.

This clonotype came up a few times. CDR3: CASSGTGGIEQYF. As DNA, the CDR3 is TGTGCCAGCAGTGGGACAGGGGGCATTGAGCAGTACTTC. V gene TRBV12-3 or TRBV12-4 combines with J gene TRBJ2-7, with 12 positions matching TRBD1. Germline trimming cut 5 bases from V and 7 bases from J; bases unmatched to any gene: 3. The CDR3 runs 13 residues.

The chain carries TRBV6-1 and TRBJ2-1; D may be TRBD1 or TRBD2 (6 bases each). Trimming removed 8 bases from V and 7 bases from J, with 15 bases in between. The germline gives CDR1 MNHNS, CDR2 SASEGT. The CDR3 spans 13 residues. CDR3: CASFGGGLNEQFF. The CDR3 DNA sequence: TGTGCCAGCTTCGGAGGGGGGTTGAATGAGCAGTTCTTC.

Only a few counts were recorded for this clonotype. This chain uses TRBV25-1 with TRBJ2-3, with 14 bases fitting TRBD2. The CDR3 totals 18 residues. Germline V gene sequence: CDR1 MGHDK, CDR2 SYGVNS. Losses at the gene ends were 1 base for V and 6 bases for J; bases not matched to a gene: 9. Here the CDR3 reads CASSESSTSGGAEDTQYF. The CDR3 region has the DNA TGTGCCAGCAGTGAATCCTCGACTAGCGGGGGGGCAGAGGATACGCAGTATTTT.

This clonotype was observed a handful of times. CDR3 DNA: TGTGCCAGCAGCCCCCTGCCGGGACAGGGATATTACGAGCAGTACTTC. It specifies CASSPLPGQGYYEQYF. The rearrangement links TRBV3-1 to TRBJ2-7; 9 nucleotides match TRBD1. This CDR3 comprises 16 residues. J was trimmed by 4 bases and V by 4 bases; bases with no gene match: 11. In germline, CDR1 is LGHDT, CDR2 YNNKEL (reference sequence).

This clonotype was counted between two and nine times. This chain links TRBV5-1 with TRBJ2-3; D is perhaps TRBD2 (6 bases). CDR1 and CDR2 (germline): SGHRS, YFSETQ. There are 14 residues in the CDR3. The V gene lost 3 bases and the J gene lost 6 bases, with 14 bases spanning the gap. In DNA form, the CDR3 reads TGCGCCAGCAGCTCCGCGGGCGGGGTGGATACGCAGTATTTT. Translated: CASSSAGGVDTQYF. Looking up the rest from reference TRBV5-1 and TRBJ2-3 gives the full variable domain: KAGVTQTPRYLIKTRGQQVTLSCSPISGHRSVSWYQQTPGQGLQFLFEYFSETQRNKGNFPGRFSGRQFSNSRSEMNVSTLELGDSALYLCASSSAGGVDTQYFGPGTRLTVL.

This clonotype was found a few times. The rearrangement links TRBV29-1 to TRBJ2-7, with D unresolved. This CDR3 is 13 amino acids long. The V and J ends lost 1 base and 2 bases respectively, with 9 bases between them. In germline, CDR1 is SQVTM, CDR2 ANQGSEA. The CDR3 is CSVEGSETYEQYF. CDR3 bases: TGCAGCGTTGAAGGGTCTGAAACCTACGAGCAGTACTTC.

The sample holds a few counts of this clonotype. This chain uses TRBV24-1 with TRBJ1-2; 7 bases line up with TRBD1. Germline V gene data show CDR1 as KGHDR and CDR2 as SFDVKD. The CDR3 has 13 amino acids. The J segment lost 6 bases and the V segment lost 8 bases, leaving 8 bases of the junction unmatched. CDR3 sequence reads: CATNRRGPDGYTF. The CDR3 DNA is TGTGCCACCAATCGGAGGGGGCCGGATGGCTACACCTTC.

This clonotype has at least ten counts. The chain uses TRBV6-5 and TRBJ2-5; the D gene is possibly TRBD2 (5 bases). Germline CDR1 is MNHEY and CDR2 is SVGAGI. The CDR3 consists of 13 residues. V gave up 0 bases and J gave up 5 bases, with 7 bases separating them. CDR3 bases: TGTGCCAGCAGTTACTCTACGGGGGAGACCCAGTACTTC. It codes for CASSYSTGETQYF.

The chain links TRBV7-8 to TRBJ2-7; 10 nucleotides line up with TRBD2. Germline-derived CDR1 and CDR2 are SGHVS and FQNEAQ. This CDR3 spans 15 amino acids. The trim removed 4 bases at V and 1 base at J, leaving 4 bases unmatched. CDR3 protein: CASSSSGRRSYEQYF. The CDR3 DNA reads as TGTGCCAGCAGCTCTAGCGGGAGAAGATCCTACGAGCAGTACTTC.

This clonotype was counted at least ten times. The chain carries TRBV7-6 and TRBJ2-1, with TRBD2 matching 8 bases. The CDR3 length is 16 residues. Germline lookup yields CDR1 SGHVS and CDR2 FNYEAQ. With 5 bases clipped from V and 5 bases from J, the junction kept 11 bases outside the gene matches. CDR3 bases: TGTGCCAGCAGCCCAGCGAGCGGGAGAACCCACAATGAGCAGTTCTTC. Translated: CASSPASGRTHNEQFF.

V usage is TRBV7-2 and J usage is TRBJ2-7; D not resolved. The CDR3 is 15 amino acids. Germline V CDR1 and CDR2: SGHTA, FQGNSA. V lost 0 bases and J 2 bases, leaving 11 bases between the germline ends. In DNA, the CDR3 is TGTGCCAGCAGCTTAGCCATAGGTTCAGCCTACGAGCAGTACTTC. Its protein product is CASSLAIGSAYEQYF. The variable domain in full, with the rest retrieved from reference TRBV7-2 and TRBJ2-7, is GAGVSQSPSNKVTEKGKDVELRCDPISGHTALYWYRQSLGQGLEFLIYFQGNSAPDKSGLPSDRFSAERTGGSVSTLTIQRTQQEDSAVYLCASSLAIGSAYEQYFGPGTRLTVT.

This chain connects TRBV27 to TRBJ1-2; 8 positions agree with TRBD1. Germline CDR1 MNHEY, CDR2 SMNVEV (reference sequence). V lost 0 bases and J lost 8; bases outside the gene matches: 8. This CDR3 comprises 15 residues. CDR3 in DNA: TGTGCCAGCAGTTTATCGTTCCAGGGGGCTTCGGGCTACACCTTC. As protein: CASSLSFQGASGYTF.

The V gene is TRBV27, the J gene TRBJ1-1; a possible D gene is TRBD1 (5 bases). Trimming took off 0 bases at V and 7 bases at J, with 15 bases between the two ends. CDR1 and CDR2 from the germline V gene are MNHEY and SMNVEV (reference sequence). The CDR3 sequence is 15 residues long. The CDR3 nucleotides read TGTGCCAGCAGTTTATCCGGCCAGGGAGAAGGTGAAGCTTTCTTT. It codes for CASSLSGQGEGEAFF.

This clonotype was observed a few times. This chain uses TRBV7-2 with TRBJ2-3; D is unclear. The V end was cut by 5 bases, the J end by 2 bases, with 20 bases between. This CDR3 region has 17 residues. CDR1 is SGHTA, CDR2 FQGNSA, per germline. The CDR3 spells CASSPTGSLTVTDTQYF. In DNA, the CDR3 is TGTGCCAGCAGCCCCACTGGTAGCCTAACGGTCACAGATACGCAGTATTTT.

Note on this clonotype: At one of its ends the junction is not consistent with the germline gene, which may arise from a read error. This chain uses TRBV4-2 with TRBJ1-1, with a weak D call TRBD1 (6 bases). From germline, CDR1 is LGHNA and CDR2 YNFKEQ. This CDR3 region has 13 residues. CDR3 DNA: TGTGCCAGCAGCCGCCGGACAGACACTGAAGCCTTCTTT. Protein: CASSRRTDTEAFF.

This clonotype was detected only a few times. The gene calls are TRBV5-1 and TRBJ2-5; 11 nucleotides match TRBD2. The germline V gene has CDR1 SGHRS and CDR2 YFSETQ. CDR3 size: 15 residues. The V and J ends lost 0 bases and 4 bases, in that order; junction bases with no gene match: 2. DNA of the CDR3: TGCGCCAGCAGCTTGGGACTAGCGGGAAGAGAGACCCAGTACTTC. It encodes CASSLGLAGRETQYF. The complete variable domain, with remaining parts taken from reference TRBV5-1 and TRBJ2-5, reads KAGVTQTPRYLIKTRGQQVTLSCSPISGHRSVSWYQQTPGQGLQFLFEYFSETQRNKGNFPGRFSGRQFSNSRSEMNVSTLELGDSALYLCASSLGLAGRETQYFGPGTRLLVL.

The CDR3 loop reads CASWTGTVYEQYF. As DNA, the CDR3 is TGTGCCAGTTGGACAGGGACGGTGTACGAGCAGTACTTC. The rearrangement uses TRBV6-5 and TRBJ2-7; 8 nucleotides agree with TRBD1. CDR3 length: 13 amino acids. The J segment lost 4 bases and the V segment lost 9 bases, leaving 8 bases of the junction unmatched. CDR1 is MNHEY and CDR2 is SVGAGI in the germline V gene.

The chain uses TRBV7-2 and TRBJ1-1, with TRBD1 as a possible D gene (5 bases). The CDR3 is made up of 15 amino acids. CDR1 and CDR2 from the germline V gene are SGHTA and FQGNSA. V was shortened by 7 bases and J by 3 bases, with 18 bases between the two germline ends. This CDR3 reads CASTLVGGGHTEAFF. Here the CDR3 DNA reads TGTGCCAGCACCCTGGTCGGGGGAGGGCACACTGAAGCTTTCTTT.